Listed here are 5 T cell receptor beta chains from one sample, sequenced in a study of identical twins. TCRdb reprocessed the 5' RACE reads with MiXCR, giving one entry per CDR3 protein. The table includes 450,000 to 500,000 distinct CDR3 sequences, around an eighth detected once. Another study also made use of these data, one on yellow fever vaccine responses in identical twins.

Sequencing was performed on CD4+ T cells sorted from blood. The receptors stem from a woman in her late teens or twenties in good health.

This clonotype was observed a few times. This sequence joins TRBV11-1 and TRBJ2-5; the match to TRBD1 covers 9 bases. CDR1 and CDR2 (germline): SGHAT, FQDESV (reference sequence). With V trimmed by 5 bases and J by 4 bases, 8 bases remained unmatched. This CDR3 has 15 amino acids. CDR3 amino acids: CASSQQGANTETQYF. CDR3 nucleotide sequence: TGTGCCAGCAGCCAACAGGGGGCGAATACAGAGACCCAGTACTTC.

The table lists this clonotype with many counts. The chain is built from TRBV6-1 and TRBJ2-1; 9 bases fit TRBD1. The CDR3 is 16 amino acids. V lost 8 bases, J lost 0 bases, and 8 bases stayed unmatched. CDR1 MNHNS and CDR2 SASEGT come from the germline V gene. In DNA, the CDR3 is TGTGCCAGCGGAACCGGGACAGGGAGCTCCTACAATGAGCAGTTCTTC. The encoded protein is CASGTGTGSSYNEQFF.

The V gene is TRBV7-6, the J gene TRBJ2-7; D may match TRBD1 or TRBD2 (5 bases each). Trimming took 0 bases from V and 4 from J, leaving 10 bases between them. Per the germline V gene, CDR1 is SGHVS and CDR2 is FNYEAQ. This CDR3 comprises 14 residues. The CDR3 DNA follows: TGTGCCAGCAGCTTAGCAAGAGGGGAATACGAGCAGTACTTC. It is translated as CASSLARGEYEQYF.

This clonotype was recorded at least ten times. This rearrangement joins TRBV3-1 to TRBJ2-7; D not certain. The germline V gene has CDR1 LGHDT and CDR2 YNNKEL (reference sequence). This CDR3 contains 14 residues. Deletions cut 3 bases from V and 2 bases from J, with 11 bases between. CDR3 loop: CASSHGSPPYEQYF. The CDR3 DNA sequence: TGTGCCAGCAGCCATGGCAGTCCTCCCTACGAGCAGTACTTC.

V usage is TRBV7-6 and J usage is TRBJ2-7; 14 bases agree with TRBD2. Trimming cost V 5 bases and J 3 bases; bases outside gene matches: 3. The length of the CDR3 is 15 residues. The germline V gene encodes CDR1 SGHVS and CDR2 FNYEAQ. The CDR3 here is CASSQGTSGGYEQYF. The CDR3 bases are TGTGCCAGCAGCCAAGGGACTAGCGGGGGCTACGAGCAGTACTTC.